The subject of this entry is one T cell receptor beta chain. Its antigen is unidentified. With 60 Vbeta and 13 Jbeta primers, the PCR was carried out. Sequencing used immunoSEQ multiplex PCR; TCRdb keeps in-frame clones, though not all of them. Its table records 68,000 or so clones. The source of the sample is a study of cytomegalovirus exposure and HLA in healthy donors. Study-level background: From HLA-typed donors, an early data release held 70 million to 95 million unique TCRs. The Caucasian-associated ancestry cluster contained 81% of the roughly 400 genotyped donors.

Notes on the study in general: Associated with cytomegalovirus, according to the listing, were 150 to 200 TCR beta chains.

The V gene end was trimmed by 6 bases and the J gene end by 7 bases; junction bases not matched to a gene: 4. CDR3 length: 15 residues. Germline-derived CDR1 and CDR2 are LNHDA and SQIVND (reference sequence). The TCR sequence derives from a female donor in good health and CMV-seropositive. The genes are TRBV19 and TRBJ2-1, with TRBD2 identical over 15 bases. The sequenced sample consisted of PBMCs. The CDR3 spells CASSAGTSGRNEQFF. Written as DNA, the CDR3 is TGTGCCAGTAGCGCCGGGACTAGCGGGAGGAATGAGCAGTTCTTC.